This TCR beta chain was identified during a study of cytomegalovirus exposure and HLA in healthy donors. Some clones are missing from TCRdb's copy, which holds only in-frame ones; the method was immunoSEQ multiplex PCR. The table includes 350,000 or so clones, just over 85% detected once. The V gene lost 6 bases and the J gene lost 6 bases, with 14 bases spanning the gap. The V gene's germline CDR1 is KGHSH and CDR2 LQKENI. This CDR3 region has 14 residues. The sequenced sample was PBMCs. The V gene is TRBV18, the J gene TRBJ1-4, with TRBD1 as a possible D gene (5 bases). The sequence derives from a woman between 18 and 29 years old in good health and CMV-seronegative. CDR3 sequence reads: CASSPDISDEKLFF. CDR3 DNA: TGTGCCAGCTCCCCGGACATCTCGGATGAAAAACTGTTTTTT.